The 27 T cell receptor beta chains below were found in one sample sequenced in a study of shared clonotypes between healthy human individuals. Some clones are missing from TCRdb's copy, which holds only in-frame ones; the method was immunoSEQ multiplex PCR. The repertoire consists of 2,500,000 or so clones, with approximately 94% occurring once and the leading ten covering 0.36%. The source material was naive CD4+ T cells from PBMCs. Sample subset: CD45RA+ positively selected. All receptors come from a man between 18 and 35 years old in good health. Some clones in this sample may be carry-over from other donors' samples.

CDR3 bases: TGTGCCAGCAGCCTAGATACCGGGACAGGGAACTACGAGCAGTACTTC. It specifies CASSLDTGTGNYEQYF. The genes are TRBV7-3 and TRBJ2-7; 9 bases are a match to TRBD1. This CDR3 region has 16 residues. In germline, CDR1 is SGHTA, CDR2 FQGTGA. V shed 5 bases, J shed 3 bases, and the junction held 11 bases outside the gene matches.

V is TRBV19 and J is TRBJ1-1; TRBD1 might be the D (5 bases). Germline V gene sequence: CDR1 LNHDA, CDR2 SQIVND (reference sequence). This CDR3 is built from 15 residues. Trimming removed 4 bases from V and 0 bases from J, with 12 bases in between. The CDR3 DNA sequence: TGTGCCAGTAGTAGCCAGGGAGGAATGAACACTGAAGCTTTCTTT. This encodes CASSSQGGMNTEAFF.

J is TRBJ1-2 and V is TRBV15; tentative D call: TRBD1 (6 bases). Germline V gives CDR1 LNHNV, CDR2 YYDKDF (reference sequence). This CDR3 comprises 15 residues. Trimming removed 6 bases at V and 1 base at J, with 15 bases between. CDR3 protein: CATSEGVSGNYGYTF. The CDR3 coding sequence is TGTGCCACCAGTGAGGGGGTCTCCGGTAACTATGGCTACACCTTC.

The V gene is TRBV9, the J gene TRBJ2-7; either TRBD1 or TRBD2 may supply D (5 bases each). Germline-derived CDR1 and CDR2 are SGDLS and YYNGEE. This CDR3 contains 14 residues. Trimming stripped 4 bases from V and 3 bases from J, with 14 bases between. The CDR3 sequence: CASSNFGGRYEQYF. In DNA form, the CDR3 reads TGTGCCAGCAGCAACTTTGGGGGACGCTACGAGCAGTACTTC.

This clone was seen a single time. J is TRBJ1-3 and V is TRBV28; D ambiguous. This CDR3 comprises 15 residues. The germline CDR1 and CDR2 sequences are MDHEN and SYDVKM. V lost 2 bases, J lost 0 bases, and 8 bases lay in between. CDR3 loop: CASSLGGLSGNTIYF. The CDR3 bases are TGTGCCAGCAGTTTAGGCGGACTCTCTGGAAACACCATATATTTT.

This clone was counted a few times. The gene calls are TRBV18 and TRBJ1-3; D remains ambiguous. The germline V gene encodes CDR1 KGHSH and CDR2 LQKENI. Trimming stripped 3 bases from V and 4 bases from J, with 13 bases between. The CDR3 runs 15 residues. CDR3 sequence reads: CASSPRQDVGNTIYF. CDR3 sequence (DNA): TGTGCCAGCTCACCGCGGCAGGATGTCGGAAACACCATATATTTT.

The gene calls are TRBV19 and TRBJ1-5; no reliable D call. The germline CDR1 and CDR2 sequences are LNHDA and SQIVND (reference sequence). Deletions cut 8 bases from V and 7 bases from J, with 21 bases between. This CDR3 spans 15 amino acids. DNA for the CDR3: TGTGCCAGTCGGGAGTTCGGTCTTGTAAAACAGCCCCAGCATTTT. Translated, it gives CASREFGLVKQPQHF.

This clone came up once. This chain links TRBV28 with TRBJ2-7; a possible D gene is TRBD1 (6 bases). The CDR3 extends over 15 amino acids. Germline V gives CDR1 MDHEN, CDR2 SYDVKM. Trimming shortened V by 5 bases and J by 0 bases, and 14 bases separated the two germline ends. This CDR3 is CASSLTGKISYEQYF. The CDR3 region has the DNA TGTGCCAGCAGTCTAACAGGGAAGATCTCCTACGAGCAGTACTTC.

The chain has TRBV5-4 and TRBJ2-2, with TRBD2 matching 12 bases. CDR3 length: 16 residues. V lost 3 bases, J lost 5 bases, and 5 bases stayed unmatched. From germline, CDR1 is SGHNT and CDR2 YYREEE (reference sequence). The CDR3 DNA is TGTGCCAGCAGCTCCGATGGACTAGCGGGAACCGGGGAGCTGTTTTTT. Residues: CASSSDGLAGTGELFF.

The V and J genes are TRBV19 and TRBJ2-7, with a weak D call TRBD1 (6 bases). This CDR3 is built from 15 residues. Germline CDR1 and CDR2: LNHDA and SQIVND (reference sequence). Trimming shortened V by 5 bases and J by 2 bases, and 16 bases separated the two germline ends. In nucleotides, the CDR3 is TGTGCCAGTAGTGGCTCCAGACAGGCAGCCTACGAGCAGTACTTC. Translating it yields CASSGSRQAAYEQYF.

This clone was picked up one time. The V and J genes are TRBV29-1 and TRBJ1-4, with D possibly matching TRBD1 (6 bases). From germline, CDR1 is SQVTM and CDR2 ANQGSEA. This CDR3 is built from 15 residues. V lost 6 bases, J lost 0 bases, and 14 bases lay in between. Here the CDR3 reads CSVSAAGATNEKLFF. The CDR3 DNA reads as TGCAGCGTCTCCGCCGCAGGGGCAACTAATGAAAAACTGTTTTTT.

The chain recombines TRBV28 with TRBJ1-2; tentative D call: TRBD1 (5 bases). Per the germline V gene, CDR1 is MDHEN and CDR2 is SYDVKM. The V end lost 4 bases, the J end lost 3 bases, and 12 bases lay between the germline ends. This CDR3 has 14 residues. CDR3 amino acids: CASSSPTDHYGYTF. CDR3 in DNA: TGTGCCAGCAGTTCCCCGACAGATCACTATGGCTACACCTTC.

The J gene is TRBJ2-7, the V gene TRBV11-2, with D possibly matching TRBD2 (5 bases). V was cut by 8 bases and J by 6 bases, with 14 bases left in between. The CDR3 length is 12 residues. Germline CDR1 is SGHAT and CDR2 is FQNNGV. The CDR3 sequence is CASFGVGGEQYF. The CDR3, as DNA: TGTGCCAGCTTCGGGGTAGGAGGCGAGCAGTACTTC.

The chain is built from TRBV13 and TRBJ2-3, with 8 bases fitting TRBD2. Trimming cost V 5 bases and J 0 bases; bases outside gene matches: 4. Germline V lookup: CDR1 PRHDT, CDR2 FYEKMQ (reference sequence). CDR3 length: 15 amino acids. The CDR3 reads CASSPTGGSTDTQYF. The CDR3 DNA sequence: TGTGCCAGCAGCCCCACGGGGGGGAGCACAGATACGCAGTATTTT.

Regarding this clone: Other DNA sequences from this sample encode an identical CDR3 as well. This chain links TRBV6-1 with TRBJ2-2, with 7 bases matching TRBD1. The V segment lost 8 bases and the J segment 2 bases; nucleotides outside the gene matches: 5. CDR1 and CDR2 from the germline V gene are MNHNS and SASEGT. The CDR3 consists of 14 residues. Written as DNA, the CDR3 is TGTGCCAGCTCCCGGGACAGAAACACCGGGGAGCTGTTTTTT. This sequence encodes CASSRDRNTGELFF.

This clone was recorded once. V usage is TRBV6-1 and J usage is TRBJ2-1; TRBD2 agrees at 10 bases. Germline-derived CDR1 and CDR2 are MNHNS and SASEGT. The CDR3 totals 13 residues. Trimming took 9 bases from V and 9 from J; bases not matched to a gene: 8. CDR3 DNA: TGTGCCAGTCAAGCGGGAGGGCAGGGTGAGCAGTTCTTC. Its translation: CASQAGGQGEQFF.

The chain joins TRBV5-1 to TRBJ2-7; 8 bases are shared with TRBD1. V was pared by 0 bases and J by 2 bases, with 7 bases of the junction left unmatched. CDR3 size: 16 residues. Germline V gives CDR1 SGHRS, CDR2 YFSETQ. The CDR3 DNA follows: TGCGCCAGCAGCTTGGGACTGGACAGGGTTACCTACGAGCAGTACTTC. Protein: CASSLGLDRVTYEQYF.

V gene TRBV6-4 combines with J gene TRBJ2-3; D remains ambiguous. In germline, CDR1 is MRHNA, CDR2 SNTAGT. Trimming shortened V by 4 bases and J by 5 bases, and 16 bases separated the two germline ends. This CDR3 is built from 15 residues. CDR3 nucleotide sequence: TGTGCCAGCAGTGCCACCATGGGGTCAGTAGATACGCAGTATTTT. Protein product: CASSATMGSVDTQYF.

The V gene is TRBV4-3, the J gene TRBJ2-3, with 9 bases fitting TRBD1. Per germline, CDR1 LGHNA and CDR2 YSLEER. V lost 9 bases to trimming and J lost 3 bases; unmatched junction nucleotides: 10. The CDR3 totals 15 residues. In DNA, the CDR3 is TGCGCCAGTTCTACCGGGACAGGGTCGACAGATACGCAGTATTTT. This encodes CASSTGTGSTDTQYF.

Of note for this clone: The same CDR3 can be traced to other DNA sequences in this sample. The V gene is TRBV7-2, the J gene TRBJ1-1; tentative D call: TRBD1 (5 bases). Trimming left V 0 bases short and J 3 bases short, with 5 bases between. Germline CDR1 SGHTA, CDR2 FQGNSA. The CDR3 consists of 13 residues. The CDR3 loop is CASSLAGDTEAFF. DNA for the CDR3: TGTGCCAGCAGCTTAGCGGGGGACACTGAAGCTTTCTTT.

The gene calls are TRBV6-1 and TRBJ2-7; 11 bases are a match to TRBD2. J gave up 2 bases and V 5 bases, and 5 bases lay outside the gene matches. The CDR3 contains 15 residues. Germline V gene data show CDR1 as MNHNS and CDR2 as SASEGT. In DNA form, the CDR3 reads TGTGCCAGCAGTTCGGGACTAGCGGATACCTACGAGCAGTACTTC. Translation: CASSSGLADTYEQYF.

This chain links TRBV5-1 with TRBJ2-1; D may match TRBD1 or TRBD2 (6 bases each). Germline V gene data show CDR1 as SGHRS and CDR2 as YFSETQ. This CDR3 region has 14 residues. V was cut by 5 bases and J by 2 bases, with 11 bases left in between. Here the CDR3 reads CASSVGGAYNEQFF. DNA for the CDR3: TGCGCCAGCAGTGTCGGGGGCGCCTACAATGAGCAGTTCTTC.

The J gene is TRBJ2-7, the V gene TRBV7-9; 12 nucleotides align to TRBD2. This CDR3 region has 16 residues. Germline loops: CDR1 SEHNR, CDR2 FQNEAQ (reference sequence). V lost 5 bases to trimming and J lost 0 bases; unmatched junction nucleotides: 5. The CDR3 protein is CASSPGLAGNSYEQYF. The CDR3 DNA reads TGTGCCAGCAGCCCAGGACTAGCGGGGAACTCCTACGAGCAGTACTTC.

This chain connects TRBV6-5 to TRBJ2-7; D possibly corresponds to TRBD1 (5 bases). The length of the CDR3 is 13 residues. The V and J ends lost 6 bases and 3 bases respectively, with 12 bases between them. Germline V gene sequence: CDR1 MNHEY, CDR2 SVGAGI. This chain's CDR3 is CASRSQGYYEQYF. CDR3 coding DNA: TGTGCCAGCAGGTCTCAGGGTTACTACGAGCAGTACTTC.

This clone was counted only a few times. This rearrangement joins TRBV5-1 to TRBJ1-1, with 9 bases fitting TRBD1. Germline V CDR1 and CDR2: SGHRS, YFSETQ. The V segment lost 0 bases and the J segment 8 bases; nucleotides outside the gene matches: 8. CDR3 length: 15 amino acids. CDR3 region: CASSLDTGGAGEAFF. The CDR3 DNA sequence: TGCGCCAGCAGCTTGGATACAGGGGGCGCTGGGGAAGCTTTCTTT.

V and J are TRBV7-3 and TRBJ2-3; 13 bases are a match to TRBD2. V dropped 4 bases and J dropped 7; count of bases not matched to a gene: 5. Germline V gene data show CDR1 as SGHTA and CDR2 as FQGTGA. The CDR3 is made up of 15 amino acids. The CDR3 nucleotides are TGTGCCAGCAGCTCCCGACTAGCGGGAGGCCATACGCAGTATTTT. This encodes CASSSRLAGGHTQYF.

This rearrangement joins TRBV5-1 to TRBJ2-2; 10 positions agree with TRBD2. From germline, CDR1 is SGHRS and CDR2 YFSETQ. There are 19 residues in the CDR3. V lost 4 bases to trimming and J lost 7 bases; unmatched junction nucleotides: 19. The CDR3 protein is CASSEGRAGGPIGSGELFF. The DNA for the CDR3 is TGCGCCAGCAGCGAAGGAAGAGCGGGAGGGCCGATTGGGAGCGGGGAGCTGTTTTTT.